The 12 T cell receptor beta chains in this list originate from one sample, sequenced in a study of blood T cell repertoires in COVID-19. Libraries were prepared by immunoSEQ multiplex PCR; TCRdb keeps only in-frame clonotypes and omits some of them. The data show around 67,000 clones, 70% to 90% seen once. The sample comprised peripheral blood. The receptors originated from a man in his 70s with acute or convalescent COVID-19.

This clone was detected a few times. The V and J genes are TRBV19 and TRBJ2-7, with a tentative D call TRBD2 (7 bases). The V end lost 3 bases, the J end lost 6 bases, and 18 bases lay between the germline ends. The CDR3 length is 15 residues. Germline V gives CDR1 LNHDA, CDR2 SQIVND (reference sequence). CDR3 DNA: TGTGCCAGTAGTATGGCGGGGGCCGCCCTGGTCGAGCAGTACTTC. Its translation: CASSMAGAALVEQYF.

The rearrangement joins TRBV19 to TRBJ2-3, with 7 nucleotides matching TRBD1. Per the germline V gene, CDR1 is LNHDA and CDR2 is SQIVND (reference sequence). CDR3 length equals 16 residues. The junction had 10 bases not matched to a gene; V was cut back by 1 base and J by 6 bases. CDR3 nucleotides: TGTGCCAGTAGTATAGCCACAGGGGTGGGGCAGGATACGCAGTATTTT. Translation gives CASSIATGVGQDTQYF.

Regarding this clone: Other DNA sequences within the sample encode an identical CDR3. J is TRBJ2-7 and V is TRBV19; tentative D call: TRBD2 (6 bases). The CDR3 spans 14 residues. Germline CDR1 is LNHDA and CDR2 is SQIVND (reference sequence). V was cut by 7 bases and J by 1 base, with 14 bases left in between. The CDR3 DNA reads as TGTGCCAGTACCGAGGAGGGGCGATCCTACGAGCAGTACTTC. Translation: CASTEEGRSYEQYF.

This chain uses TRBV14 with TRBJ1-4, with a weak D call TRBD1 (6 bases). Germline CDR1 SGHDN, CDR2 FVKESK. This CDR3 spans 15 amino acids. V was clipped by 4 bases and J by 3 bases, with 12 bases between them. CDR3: CASSPNREPNEKLFF. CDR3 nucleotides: TGTGCCAGCAGCCCCAACAGGGAACCTAATGAAAAACTGTTTTTT. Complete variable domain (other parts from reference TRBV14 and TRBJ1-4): EAGVTQFPSHSVIEKGQTVTLRCDPISGHDNLYWYRRVMGKEIKFLLHFVKESKQDESGMPNNRFLAERTGGTYSTLKVQPAELEDSGVYFCASSPNREPNEKLFFGSGTQLSVL.

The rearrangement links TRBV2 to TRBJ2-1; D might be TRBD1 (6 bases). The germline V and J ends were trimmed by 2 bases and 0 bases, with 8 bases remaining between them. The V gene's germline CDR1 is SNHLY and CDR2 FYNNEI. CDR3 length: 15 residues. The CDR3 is CASSERDNSYNEQFF. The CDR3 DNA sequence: TGTGCCAGCAGTGAAAGGGACAACTCCTACAATGAGCAGTTCTTC. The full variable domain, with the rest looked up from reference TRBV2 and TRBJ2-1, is EPEVTQTPSHQVTQMGQEVILRCVPISNHLYFYWYRQILGQKVEFLVSFYNNEISEKSEIFDDQFSVERPDGSNFTLKIRSTKLEDSAMYFCASSERDNSYNEQFFGPGTRLTVL.

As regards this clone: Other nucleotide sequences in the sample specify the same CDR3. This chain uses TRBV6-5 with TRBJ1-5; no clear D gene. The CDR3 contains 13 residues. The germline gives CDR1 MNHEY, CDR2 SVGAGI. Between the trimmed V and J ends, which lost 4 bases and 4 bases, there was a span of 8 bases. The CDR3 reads CASSSTVNQPQHF. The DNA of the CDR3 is TGTGCCAGCAGTTCCACAGTGAATCAGCCCCAGCATTTT.

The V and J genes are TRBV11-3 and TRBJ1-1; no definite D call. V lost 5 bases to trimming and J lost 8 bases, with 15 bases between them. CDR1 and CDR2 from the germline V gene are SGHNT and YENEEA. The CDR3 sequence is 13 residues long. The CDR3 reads CASSRTPAGEAFF. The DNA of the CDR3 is TGTGCCAGCAGCAGAACCCCGGCGGGCGAAGCTTTCTTT.

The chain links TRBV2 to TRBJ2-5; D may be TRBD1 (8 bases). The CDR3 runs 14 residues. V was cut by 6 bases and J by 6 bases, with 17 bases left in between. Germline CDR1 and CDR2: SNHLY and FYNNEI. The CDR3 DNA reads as TGTGCCAGCAGCAGGGGGAGGGACAGGCAGACCCAGTACTTC. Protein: CASSRGRDRQTQYF.

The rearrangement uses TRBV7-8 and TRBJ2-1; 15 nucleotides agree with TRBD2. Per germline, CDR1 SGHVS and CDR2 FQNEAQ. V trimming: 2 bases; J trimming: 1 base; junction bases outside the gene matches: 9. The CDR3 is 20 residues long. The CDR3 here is CASSLNSGLAGGPSYNEQFF. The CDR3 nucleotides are TGTGCCAGCAGCTTAAATTCCGGACTAGCGGGAGGGCCTTCCTACAATGAGCAGTTCTTC.

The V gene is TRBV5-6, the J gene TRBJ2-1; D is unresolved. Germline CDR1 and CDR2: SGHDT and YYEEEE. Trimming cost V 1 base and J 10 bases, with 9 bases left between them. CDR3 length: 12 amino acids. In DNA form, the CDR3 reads TGTGCCAGCAGCTTGATAGCTGCCGAGCAGTTCTTC. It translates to CASSLIAAEQFF. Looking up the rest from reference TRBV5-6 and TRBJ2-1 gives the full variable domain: DAGVTQSPTHLIKTRGQQVTLRCSPKSGHDTVSWYQQALGQGPQFIFQYYEEEERQRGNFPDRFSGHQFPNYSSELNVNALLLGDSALYLCASSLIAAEQFFGPGTRLTVL.

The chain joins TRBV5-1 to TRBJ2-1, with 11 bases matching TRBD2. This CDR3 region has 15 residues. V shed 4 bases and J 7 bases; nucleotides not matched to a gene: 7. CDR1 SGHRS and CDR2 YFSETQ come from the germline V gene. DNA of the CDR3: TGCGCCAGCAGCCGGGAACTAGCGGGGGCTAATGAGCAGTTCTTC. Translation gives CASSRELAGANEQFF.

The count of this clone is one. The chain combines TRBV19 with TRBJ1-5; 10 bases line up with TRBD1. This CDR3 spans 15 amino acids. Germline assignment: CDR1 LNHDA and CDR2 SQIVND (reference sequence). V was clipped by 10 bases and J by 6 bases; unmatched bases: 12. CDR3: CATRDRGGFSQPQHF. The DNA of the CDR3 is TGTGCCACCAGGGACAGGGGAGGATTCAGTCAGCCCCAGCATTTT.